The clone carrying this TCR beta chain was seen a single time. Its antigen is undetermined. These data belong to a study of cytomegalovirus exposure and HLA in healthy donors. Study conclusions and caveats: Presence/absence analyses rested on an assumption that sequencing depth was roughly uniform across donors. Some V segments (TRBV6-2 and TRBV6-3 among them) were excluded as indistinguishable.

Researchers ran the PCR with 60 Vbeta and 13 Jbeta primers. Measured with immunoSEQ multiplex PCR; TCRdb has only the in-frame clones, and not every one. The repertoire holds approximately 37,000 clones, 80% seen once, with roughly 6% in the top ten. CDR3 size: 13 residues. V lost 0 bases and J lost 9; bases outside the gene matches: 3. In germline, CDR1 is GTSNPN, CDR2 SVGIG (reference sequence). The genes are TRBV30 and TRBJ2-1; TRBD1 matches 9 bases. This clonotype was sampled from a male donor in good health and CMV-seronegative. The sequencing sample was made of PBMCs. The CDR3 here is CAWSVQGASEQFF. The CDR3 nucleotides read TGTGCCTGGAGTGTACAGGGGGCTAGTGAGCAGTTCTTC.